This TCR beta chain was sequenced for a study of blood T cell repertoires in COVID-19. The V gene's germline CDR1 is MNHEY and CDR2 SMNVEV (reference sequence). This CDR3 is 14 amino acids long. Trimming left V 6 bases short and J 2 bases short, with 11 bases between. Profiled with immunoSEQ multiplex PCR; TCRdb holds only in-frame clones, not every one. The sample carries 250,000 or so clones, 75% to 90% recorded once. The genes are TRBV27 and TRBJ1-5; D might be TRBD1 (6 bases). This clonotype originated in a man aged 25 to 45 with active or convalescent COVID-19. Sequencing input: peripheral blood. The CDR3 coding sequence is TGTGCCAGCAGAGCAGGGGTAGGCAATCAGCCCCAGCATTTT. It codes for CASRAGVGNQPQHF.